Included here is one T cell receptor (beta chain) sequence, with context. What it recognizes is unknown. This sample is part of a study of cytomegalovirus exposure and HLA in healthy donors. Study results and limitations: A few CMV-associated chains were confirmed in vitro to be specific for CMV antigens. Per a later analysis, 15,000 to 20,000 TCR beta sequences showed association with HLA alleles at 0.05 false discovery rate.

A multiplex PCR was run with 60 Vbeta primers and 13 Jbeta primers. The table came from immunoSEQ multiplex PCR; TCRdb's copy has only in-frame clones and leaves some out. The data show approximately 150,000 clones, roughly 80% seen once. After removal of 0 bases from V and 4 bases from J, the junction contained 7 bases not matched to a gene. The CDR3 covers 16 residues. Germline V gene lookup returns CDR1 LGHNA and CDR2 YSLEER. This rearrangement joins TRBV4-3 to TRBJ2-5; 8 bases map to TRBD2. The origin of this receptor is a woman in her 30s in good health and CMV-seropositive. The sequenced sample consisted of PBMCs. For the CDR3, the DNA is TGCGCCAGCAGCCAAGATGCGGGGGGCGCGGGAGAGACCCAGTACTTC. Its protein product is CASSQDAGGAGETQYF.